This T cell receptor beta chain derives from a study of beta chain features in type 1 diabetes. Overall study: No patient-donor differences in age, gender, total cells or subset yield. Findings and limits, study-wide: Among type 1 diabetes patients, VDJ junctions had fewer insertions and more deletions. Patients with Type 1 diabetes showed moderately but significantly shorter TCRB CDR3s in all four CD4+ subsets.

This clone has only a few counts. Its matching antigen is unknown. Isolated RNA was reverse transcribed in full, so expressed TCRB transcripts were sequenced. TCRdb's copy holds only in-frame clones and misses some; the assay was immunoSEQ multiplex PCR. The sample holds a few hundred thousand clones, roughly 21% seen once. CDR1 is LNHNV and CDR2 is YYDKDF in the germline V gene (reference sequence). Trimming removed 2 bases at V and 3 bases at J, with 16 bases between. This CDR3 contains 16 residues. Cells sorted by CD45RO/CCR7/CD25/CD127/CD95/CD27 comprised CD4+ naive, central memory, regulatory and stem cell-like memory cells.

The sequencing input was naive CD4+ T cells from blood. The chain carries TRBV15 and TRBJ1-2; TRBD1 might be the D (5 bases). This TCR was recovered from a woman aged 18-29 years in good health. The CDR3 sequence is CATSRPSGGGDYGYTF. CDR3 bases: TGTGCCACCAGCAGACCGAGTGGTGGAGGGGACTATGGCTACACCTTC.